This TCR beta chain was profiled in a study of blood T cell repertoires in COVID-19. The CDR3 is 11 amino acids. The germline V and J ends were trimmed by 7 bases and 8 bases, with 11 bases remaining between them. Germline CDR1 LNHDA, CDR2 SQIVND (reference sequence). The data were produced by immunoSEQ multiplex PCR, yet TCRdb's version contains in-frame clones alone and is incomplete. The sample has some 150,000 clones, 85% to 90% seen once. The receptor's source is an older woman with acute or convalescent COVID-19. The sequenced material came from peripheral blood. The chain combines TRBV19 with TRBJ1-1; D not certain. This CDR3 reads CASTIAAEAFF. CDR3 sequence (DNA): TGTGCCAGTACCATCGCGGCCGAAGCTTTCTTT.